This T cell receptor beta chain was captured by sequencing in a study of cytomegalovirus exposure and HLA in healthy donors. At the level of the study: About 77 million unique TCRs from HLA-typed donors made up an early data release.

Primers included in the PCR were 60 Vbeta and 13 Jbeta primers. Only in-frame clones appear in the TCRdb table, and some are missing; sequencing was by immunoSEQ multiplex PCR. Of over 200,000 clones listed, over 75% are singletons. There are 15 residues in the CDR3. Germline-derived CDR1 and CDR2 are MNHEY and SMNVEV (reference sequence). The V and J ends lost 2 bases and 7 bases respectively, with 15 bases between them. The sample was PBMCs. The chain has TRBV27 and TRBJ1-5; D is possibly TRBD1 (5 bases). The receptor was derived from a human donor in good health. CDR3 loop: CASSLLTGSGQPQHF. The CDR3 DNA is TGTGCCAGCAGTTTACTTACAGGTAGCGGACAGCCCCAGCATTTT.